This T cell receptor (beta chain) derives from a study of radiotherapy plus CTLA-4 blockade in lung cancer. This table comes from immunoSEQ multiplex PCR, and its TCRdb copy is limited to in-frame clones, with some not included. The sample consists of under 50,000 clones, around 86% of them appearing once. V shed 3 bases, J shed 5 bases, and the junction held 8 bases outside the gene matches. This CDR3 has 15 residues. Germline V gene lookup returns CDR1 MNHNS and CDR2 SASEGT. The material was peripheral blood, obtained from a patient treated with radiotherapy plus ipilimumab. The chain carries TRBV6-1 and TRBJ1-2, with TRBD1 matching 8 bases. The source of this sequence is a human donor with non-small cell lung cancer whose response to radiotherapy plus ipilimumab could not be evaluated. CDR3 sequence reads: CASSDLGTGLYGYTF. The CDR3 DNA reads as TGTGCCAGCAGTGACCTCGGGACAGGATTATATGGCTACACCTTC.